What follows describes a single T cell receptor (beta chain). Individuals aged about 18 to 100 years were recruited from 24 US areas. Cohort placement rested on clinical history that participants reported themselves. The sample belongs to a study of blood T cell repertoires in COVID-19. Looking at the study overall: Whether acute or convalescent, the COVID-19 samples came from the United States, Italy and Spain. PBMCs, B-cell-depleted T cells, or T cells provided the cDNA or gDNA that made up the material.

Profiled with immunoSEQ multiplex PCR; TCRdb holds only in-frame clones, not every one. Of hundreds of thousands of clones in the sample, around 81% were seen once. V shed 3 bases, J shed 4 bases, and the junction held 3 bases outside the gene matches. CDR3 size: 13 residues. Sequencing used PBMCs or T cells enriched from blood (not recorded which). This TCR was sampled from a man younger than 40 with acute COVID-19. The chain has TRBV12-3 or TRBV12-4 and TRBJ2-7, with 7 bases fitting TRBD1. The CDR3 region has the DNA TGTGCCAGCAGTTTCAACAGGGGATACGAGCAGTACTTC. Amino acid sequence: CASSFNRGYEQYF.